This T cell receptor (beta chain) was captured in a study of T cells in Graves' hyperthyroidism and ophthalmopathy. As regards this clonotype: The antigen is not known.

When ophthalmopathy did not progress within 18 months, Graves' hyperthyroidism was considered stable. Germline lookup yields CDR1 LNHDA and CDR2 SQIVND (reference sequence). The germline V and J ends were trimmed by 5 bases and 0 bases, with 20 bases remaining between them. The CDR3 is made up of 17 amino acids. There were TCR beta CDR3 regions amplified from RNA transcripts. The TCR CDR3 first-round RT-PCR relied on the HTBI primer set. In TCRdb, the multiplex PCR reads were re-called with MiXCR into one record per CDR3 protein. The data hold roughly 420,000 distinct CDR3 sequences, with approximately 15% observed a single time. Study outcomes and limitations: Most clonotypes expanded in the thyroid (above 0.001) were also present in blood.

The sample consisted of blood. This TCR came from a woman between 18 and 29 years old with Graves' hyperthyroidism. The genes are TRBV19 and TRBJ2-7, with D unresolved. For the CDR3, the DNA is TGTGCCAGTAGTCAAGGACGCTTGACTCTTACCTCCTACGAGCAGTACTTC. This gives the protein CASSQGRLTLTSYEQYF.